The 13 T cell receptor beta chains below were found in one sample sequenced in a study of T-cell reconstitution after alpha-beta-depleted transplantation in children. Unique molecular identifiers tagged the TCRbeta library. MiXCR, run by TCRdb on the PCR reads, gives a single entry per CDR3 protein. The sample lists hundreds of thousands of distinct CDR3 sequences; 15% to 20% were seen once. The source was PBMCs, mostly from graft donor cells, collected 360 days after TCRalphabeta/CD19-depleted stem cell transplant. All receptors come from a male patient between 2 and 10 years old who had a stem cell transplant for acute lymphoblastic leukemia, so the T cells may come from the graft donor.

At least ten counts were recorded for this clonotype. V usage is TRBV29-1 and J usage is TRBJ2-7; D gene ambiguous. The CDR3 extends over 11 amino acids. V lost 3 bases, J lost 4 bases, and 7 bases lay in between. Per germline, CDR1 SQVTM and CDR2 ANQGSEA. In nucleotides, the CDR3 is TGCAGCGTTGACCTGGGATACGAGCAGTACTTC. Its translation is CSVDLGYEQYF.

The chain employs TRBV4-1 and TRBJ1-1, with D unresolved. The germline V gene encodes CDR1 MGHRA and CDR2 YSYEKL. This CDR3 is built from 13 residues. With 2 bases removed from V and 14 bases from J, the gap between germline ends came to 18 bases. The CDR3 nucleotides are TGCGCCAGCAGCCAAATTGCGCGTGCCGGGTCCTTCTTT. This codes for CASSQIARAGSFF.

J is TRBJ1-1 and V is TRBV12-3 or TRBV12-4; 10 positions agree with TRBD1. The CDR3 is 14 residues long. The V gene end was trimmed by 5 bases and the J gene end by 6 bases; junction bases not matched to a gene: 6. Written as DNA, the CDR3 is TGTGCCAGCAGTACGACAGGGGGCTGGGCTGAAGCTTTCTTT. It encodes CASSTTGGWAEAFF.

The table lists this clonotype with many counts. The chain carries TRBV24-1 and TRBJ2-1, with D possibly being TRBD2 (6 bases). The CDR3 loop spans 13 amino acids. Germline loops: CDR1 KGHDR, CDR2 SFDVKD. The V and J ends lost 1 base and 8 bases respectively, with 8 bases between them. CDR3 in DNA: TGTGCCACCAGTGATTTCGGAGGGTATGAGCAGTTCTTC. It codes for CATSDFGGYEQFF.

The rearrangement joins TRBV28 to TRBJ2-7; 10 bases agree with TRBD2. Unmatched junction bases numbered 10, after V lost 5 bases and J lost 3 bases. From germline, CDR1 is MDHEN and CDR2 SYDVKM. There are 16 residues in the CDR3. The CDR3: CASSLYQLAGIYEQYF. The CDR3 DNA follows: TGTGCCAGCAGTCTGTACCAACTAGCGGGAATCTACGAGCAGTACTTC.

Only a few counts were recorded for this clonotype. The chain couples TRBV9 to TRBJ2-7, with D perhaps given as TRBD1 or TRBD2 (5 bases each). With 4 bases removed from V and 1 base from J, the gap between germline ends came to 12 bases. The CDR3 runs 14 residues. CDR1 and CDR2 from the germline V gene are SGDLS and YYNGEE. The CDR3, as DNA: TGTGCCAGCAGCCCCCGGGACGGTTCCTACGAGCAGTACTTC. It is translated as CASSPRDGSYEQYF.

The table lists this clonotype with a few counts. J is TRBJ2-7 and V is TRBV12-3 or TRBV12-4, with D tentatively TRBD2 (5 bases). The CDR3 loop spans 15 amino acids. Trimming took off 3 bases at V and 2 bases at J, with 14 bases between the two ends. CDR3: CASSLRGSPPYEQYF. The CDR3 DNA reads as TGTGCCAGCAGTTTGCGTGGGAGCCCCCCCTACGAGCAGTACTTC.

This chain links TRBV12-3 or TRBV12-4 with TRBJ2-3; D is unclear. The V end lost 6 bases, the J end lost 2 bases, and 12 bases lay between the germline ends. The length of the CDR3 is 14 residues. The CDR3 loop is CASSPSEDTDTQYF. The CDR3 bases are TGTGCCAGCAGCCCCTCAGAAGACACAGATACGCAGTATTTT.

This clonotype has a count of ten or more. The V call is TRBV28, the J call TRBJ1-3; TRBD1 aligns across 7 bases. After removal of 8 bases from V and 2 bases from J, the junction contained 9 bases not matched to a gene. CDR3 length: 15 amino acids. In germline, CDR1 is MDHEN, CDR2 SYDVKM. The CDR3 nucleotides read TGTGCCAGCCGACCCAGGGGGGAACCTGGAAACACCATATATTTT. This sequence encodes CASRPRGEPGNTIYF.

The rearrangement joins TRBV7-2 to TRBJ1-1; 11 bases match TRBD1. The CDR3 consists of 17 residues. Germline values: CDR1 SGHTA, CDR2 FQGNSA. V lost 2 bases, J lost 2 bases, and 7 bases stayed unmatched. The chain's CDR3 is CASSLRTGGRENTEAFF. The CDR3 DNA sequence: TGTGCCAGCAGCTTAAGGACAGGGGGCCGGGAAAACACTGAAGCTTTCTTT.

This clonotype was observed many times. V gene TRBV27 combines with J gene TRBJ2-1, with TRBD2 matching over 9 bases. J gave up 2 bases and V 3 bases, and 17 bases lay outside the gene matches. Per the germline V gene, CDR1 is MNHEY and CDR2 is SMNVEV (reference sequence). CDR3 length equals 20 residues. CDR3 sequence reads: CASSFSASSLAGTTYNEQFF. In nucleotides, the CDR3 is TGTGCCAGCAGTTTCAGCGCATCTTCCCTAGCGGGAACCACCTACAATGAGCAGTTCTTC.

Remarks on this clonotype: A much larger clone lies a single base off, so this may be a read error. This chain links TRBV6-2 or TRBV6-3 with TRBJ2-2; 12 bases map to TRBD2. This CDR3 has 15 residues. CDR1 and CDR2 (germline): MNHEY, SVGEGT. The CDR3 spells CANSSTSGRAGELFF. CDR3 bases: TGTGCCAACAGTTCGACTAGCGGGAGAGCCGGGGAGCTGTTTTTT.

About this clonotype itself: It is unclear where the CDR3 begins or ends on the DNA, so no DNA is shown, and the CDR3 is as TCRdb lists it. The rearrangement uses TRBV28 and TRBJ2-5; the table assigns TRBD1, which was not confirmed against the DNA. The CDR3 region is 14 residues in length, termini included. Germline V gene data show CDR1 as MDHEN and CDR2 as SYDVKM. CDR3 amino acids: CASSFGPGWETQYF.